Shown below are 17 T cell receptor delta chains from a single sample sequenced in a study of γδ T cells in repeated Plasmodium falciparum infection. Flow sorting of PBMC yielded separate Vgamma9/Vdelta2+ and Vdelta2-negative gammadelta T cell populations for bulk repertoire analysis. TCRdb re-called the multiplex PCR reads with CATT. In the table there are under 65,000 delta-chain clones, around 1.5% of which are singletons. Sequenced input: gamma-delta T cells from blood. The receptors stem from a pool of human donors (malaria-infected and uninfected, not separated).

At least ten counts were recorded for this clone. This is likely an artifact of a read error, given a far larger clone one base away. Other DNA sequences of this sample code for an identical CDR3. The chain has TRDV1 and TRDJ1; 9 bases are a match to TRDD3. The ends lost 1 base at V and 11 bases at J; junction bases unmatched: 8. The germline gives CDR1 TSWWSYY, CDR2 QGS. The CDR3 runs to 14 residues. CDR3: CALGEHLGDSVLIF. The CDR3 coding sequence is TGTGCTCTTGGGGAACACCTGGGGGATTCAGTGCTCATCTTT.

In this sample, this clone turned up a few times. The protein TCRdb lists belongs to a much larger clone and differs from this DNA's translation at residues 16 and 19, which points to a read error; the protein shown is made from the DNA. This chain links TRDV1 with TRDJ1; 8 bases are a match to TRDD3. Looked up from germline, CDR1 is TSWWSYY and CDR2 is QGS. This CDR3 spans 21 amino acids. The CDR3 sequence is CALGAYLPSYDLWGNADKPIF. CDR3 sequence (DNA): TGTGCTCTTGGGGCGTACCTCCCGTCCTACGACCTCTGGGGGAACGCCGATAAACCCATCTTT.

This clone came up a few times. TCRdb's protein for this DNA is that of a much larger clone and differs from the translation at residue 18, likely a read error; the protein shown is the DNA translation. This sequence joins TRDV1 and TRDJ2; 12 nucleotides agree with TRDD3. CDR3 length: 23 residues. The trim removed 4 bases at V and 6 bases at J, leaving 27 bases unmatched. Looked up from germline, CDR1 is TSWWSYY and CDR2 is QGS. The CDR3 DNA is TGTGCTCTTGGGGCCTTCAAACCTACACTGGGGGATACCCCTCCCCTCCTAGCAGCACAACTCTTCTTT. Its protein product is CALGAFKPTLGDTPPLLAAQLFF.

Worth noting for this clone: The TCRdb record carries a much larger clone's protein, which differs from this DNA's translation at residue 18; a read error is the likely cause, and the protein listed here is the DNA translation. The J gene is TRDJ1, the V gene TRDV1, with 12 bases that match TRDD3. Germline V lookup: CDR1 TSWWSYY, CDR2 QGS. V lost 4 bases, J lost 1 base, and 28 bases stayed unmatched. There are 24 residues in the CDR3. The CDR3 DNA reads TGTGCTCTTGGGGTGAACTTCCCAAACCCTGACTGGGGGATACTTGAGCGGAGCACCGATAAACTCATCTTT. It translates to CALGVNFPNPDWGILERSTDKLIF.

A remark on this clone: The junction shows a germline mismatch at one end, possibly a read error. The chain has TRDV1 and TRDJ1, with 7 nucleotides matching TRDD3. The J gene was not available in TCRdb and was assigned here by matching the DNA to germline segments. The germline gives CDR1 TSWWSYY, CDR2 QGS. The CDR3 spans 17 residues. The CDR3 coding sequence is TGTGCTCCTGGGGAAGACGTTCCTGGGGGGGTCACCGATAAACTCATCTTT. Translation: CAPGEDVPGGVTDKLIF.

This clone was seen many times. This sequence may be a read error, since a much larger clone differs from it by one base. Other nucleotide sequences from this sample produce the same CDR3. The chain has TRDV2 and TRDJ1; 10 bases agree with TRDD3. CDR3 size: 17 residues. Germline CDR1 GEAIGNYY, CDR2 EKD. The CDR3 nucleotides read TGCGCCTGTGACCAACTGGGGGATCCCGCGTACACCGATAAACTCATCTTT. Amino acids: CACDQLGDPAYTDKLIF.

This clone was counted a few times. The protein TCRdb gives is from a much larger clone and does not agree with this DNA's translation at residue 4, likely a read error; the protein shown here comes from the DNA. The V call is TRDV2, the J call TRDJ1; no clear D gene. In germline, CDR1 is GEAIGNYY, CDR2 EKD. The CDR3 is 17 amino acids. CDR3 coding DNA: TGTGCCTGTGGCACCTTAGGACTCTCAGAGGACACCGATAAACTCATCTTT. Translation gives CACGTLGLSEDTDKLIF.

Comment on this clone: The protein that TCRdb holds for this DNA derives from a much larger clone and differs from the translated DNA at residue 7, which likely indicates a read error; the protein shown here is translated from the DNA. This rearrangement joins TRDV3 to TRDJ1; D unresolved. Here the J gene was assigned by germline matching of the DNA, as TCRdb has none. The ends were cut back, 5 bases at V and 0 bases at J, with 31 bases in the middle. The length of the CDR3 is 19 residues. Germline V lookup: CDR1 TVYSNPD, CDR2 GDNSRS (reference sequence). In DNA, the CDR3 is TGTGCCCAGTCAGGTCCCCCCCCTCCACCCCCGAGGTACACCGATAAACTCATCTTT. Its protein product is CAQSGPPPPPPRYTDKLIF.

This clone has more than one count but fewer than ten. A far larger clone is just one base off, so this is likely a read error. This sample also contains other DNA sequences that code for the same CDR3. The J segment was not called; the V segment is TRDV1; TRDD3, the D gene given by the table, was not confirmed from the DNA. The CDR3 sequence is 16 residues long. Germline lookup yields CDR1 TSWWSYY and CDR2 QGS. CDR3 sequence (DNA): TGTGCTCTTGGGGAACTAAAAGGGCTCCACACCGATAAGCTCATCTTT. It yields the protein CALGELKGLHTDKLIF.

This clone came up a few times. With only one base between it and a far larger clone, this is likely a read error. In the same sample, other DNA sequences code for this CDR3. The J segment was not called; the V segment is TRDV2; the table's D call TRDD3 went unverified against the DNA. Per the germline V gene, CDR1 is GEAIGNYY and CDR2 is EKD. This CDR3 has 21 residues. The CDR3 loop is CACDTSCSLFLPGVATDKLIF. For the CDR3, the DNA is TGTGCCTGTGACACCTCCTGCTCTTTATTCCTACCCGGGGTGGCCACCGATAAACTAATCTTT.

In this sample, this clone turned up many times. A far bigger clonotype differs at one base, so this is likely a read error. Other DNA sequences in this specimen translate into the identical CDR3. This rearrangement joins TRDV1 to TRDJ1; maybe TRDD3 (5 bases). The germline V gene has CDR1 TSWWSYY and CDR2 QGS. This CDR3 contains 14 residues. In nucleotides, the CDR3 is TGCGCTCTGGTCCCTGTGGGGAGGACCGATAAACTCATCTTT. Amino acid sequence: CALVPVGRTDKLIF.

This clone was observed many times. The protein held in TCRdb is that of a much larger clone and does not match this DNA's translation at residue 12, likely because of a read error; the protein shown is translated from the DNA. V usage is TRDV1 and J usage is TRDJ1, with 7 bases identical to TRDD3. This CDR3 is 17 amino acids long. CDR1 and CDR2 (germline): TSWWSYY, QGS. The trim removed 2 bases at V and 3 bases at J, leaving 12 bases unmatched. CDR3 sequence (DNA): TGTGCTCTTGGGGAAGAACTGGGGCTTAGGGCCGCCGATAAACTCATCTTT. Encoded protein: CALGEELGLRAADKLIF.

Only a few counts were recorded for this clone. This sequence is one base from a far larger clone and is likely a read error. The DNA is omitted, as the CDR3 cannot be located on it reliably, and the CDR3 follows TCRdb's listing. This sequence joins TRDV3 and TRDJ1; no DNA check was done on the table's D call, TRDD3. The CDR3 is 20 residues long, ends included. From germline, CDR1 is TVYSNPD and CDR2 GDNSRS (reference sequence). The CDR3 spells CASFSYVRAGGYLYTDKLIF.

For this clone: The protein in TCRdb stems from a much larger clone and differs at residue 17 from this DNA's translation, likely a read error; here the protein is translated from the DNA. This sequence joins TRDV1 and TRDJ1, with 12 nucleotides matching TRDD3. CDR1 and CDR2 (germline): TSWWSYY, QGS. This CDR3 has 20 amino acids. CDR3 DNA: TGTGCTCTTGGGGAACTCCCTTGGACAATTAAACTGGGGGATACCGATAGACTCATCTTT. Its translation: CALGELPWTIKLGDTDRLIF.

This clone was picked up many times. This probably arose from a read error, given a far larger clone one base away. The same CDR3 also results from other DNA sequences found in this sample. The chain links TRDV3 to TRDJ1; 13 bases are a match to TRDD3. J gave up 8 bases and V 4 bases, and 28 bases lay outside the gene matches. CDR3 length equals 20 residues. CDR1 is TVYSNPD, CDR2 GDNSRS, per germline (reference sequence). The CDR3: CAWRNPSFTGGYVHRGKLIF. For the CDR3, the DNA is TGTGCCTGGAGGAACCCTTCCTTCACTGGGGGATACGTCCACCGGGGAAAACTCATCTTT.

This clone has a count of ten or more. A far larger clone is a single base away, which makes a read error likely. Other DNA sequences in this specimen translate into the identical CDR3. This chain connects TRDV1 to TRDJ1, with D perhaps matching TRDD3 (5 bases). CDR3 size: 17 residues. Trimming left V 3 bases short and J 4 bases short, with 21 bases between. Germline assignment: CDR1 TSWWSYY and CDR2 QGS. CDR3 residues: CALGDTFQGGYNDKLIF. The CDR3 region has the DNA TGTGCTCTTGGGGATACATTCCAGGGGGGGTACAACGATAAACTCATCTTT.

Concerning this clone: TCRdb lists the protein of a much larger clone for this DNA, which differs at residue 13, so this is likely a read error; the protein given here is translated from the DNA itself. The chain is built from TRDV1 and TRDJ1; D is uncertain. The CDR3 is made up of 19 amino acids. Trimming shortened V by 0 bases and J by 2 bases, and 22 bases separated the two germline ends. The germline V gene has CDR1 TSWWSYY and CDR2 QGS. CDR3 loop: CALGELESSRSFVTDKLIF. The DNA for the CDR3 is TGTGCTCTTGGGGAACTAGAGTCGTCCCGGTCCTTTGTTACCGATAAACTCATCTTT.